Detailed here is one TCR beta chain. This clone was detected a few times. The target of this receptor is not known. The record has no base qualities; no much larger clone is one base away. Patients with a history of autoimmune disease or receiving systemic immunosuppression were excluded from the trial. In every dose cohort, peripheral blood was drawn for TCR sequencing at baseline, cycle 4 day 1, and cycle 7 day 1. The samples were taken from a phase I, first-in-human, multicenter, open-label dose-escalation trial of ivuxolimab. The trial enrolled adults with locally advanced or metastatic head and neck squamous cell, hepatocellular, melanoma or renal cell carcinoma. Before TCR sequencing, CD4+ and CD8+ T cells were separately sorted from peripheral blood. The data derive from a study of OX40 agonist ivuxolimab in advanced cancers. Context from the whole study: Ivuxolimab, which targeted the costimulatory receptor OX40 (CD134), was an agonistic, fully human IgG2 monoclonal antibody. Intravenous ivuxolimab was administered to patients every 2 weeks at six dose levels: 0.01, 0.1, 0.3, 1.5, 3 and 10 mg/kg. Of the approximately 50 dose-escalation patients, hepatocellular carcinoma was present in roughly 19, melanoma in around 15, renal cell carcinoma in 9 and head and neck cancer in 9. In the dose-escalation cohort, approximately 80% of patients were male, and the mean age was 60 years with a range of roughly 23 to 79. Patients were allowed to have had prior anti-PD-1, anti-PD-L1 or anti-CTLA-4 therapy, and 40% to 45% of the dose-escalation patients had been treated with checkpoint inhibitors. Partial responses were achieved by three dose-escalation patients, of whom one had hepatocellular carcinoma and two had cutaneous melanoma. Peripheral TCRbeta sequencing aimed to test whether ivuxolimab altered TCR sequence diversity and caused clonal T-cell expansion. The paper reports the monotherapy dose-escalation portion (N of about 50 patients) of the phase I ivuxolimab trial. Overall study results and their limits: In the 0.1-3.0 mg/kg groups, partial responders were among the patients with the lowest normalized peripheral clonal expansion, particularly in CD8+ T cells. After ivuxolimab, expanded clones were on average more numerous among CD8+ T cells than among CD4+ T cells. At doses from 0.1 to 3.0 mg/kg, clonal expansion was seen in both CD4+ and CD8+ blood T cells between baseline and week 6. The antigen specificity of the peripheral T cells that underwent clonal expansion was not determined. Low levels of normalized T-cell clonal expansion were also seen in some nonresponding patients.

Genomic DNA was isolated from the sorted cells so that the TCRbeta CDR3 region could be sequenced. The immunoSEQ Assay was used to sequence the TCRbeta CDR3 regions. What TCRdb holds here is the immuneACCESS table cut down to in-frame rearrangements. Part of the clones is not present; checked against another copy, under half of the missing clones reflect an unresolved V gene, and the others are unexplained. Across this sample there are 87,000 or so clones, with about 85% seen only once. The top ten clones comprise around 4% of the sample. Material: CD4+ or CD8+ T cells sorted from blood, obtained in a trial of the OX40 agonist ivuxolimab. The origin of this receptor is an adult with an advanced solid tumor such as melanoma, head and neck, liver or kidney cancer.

The CDR3 is CASSLAGTRVNEQFF. The DNA sequence follows: TGCGCCAGCAGCTTAGCCGGGACTAGGGTCAATGAGCAGTTCTTC. The rearranged chain carries TRBV5-1 and TRBJ2-1; a stretch of 8 junction bases matches TRBD2. The CDR3 spans 15 residues, from the cysteine through the phenylalanine. CDR3 DNA only is kept here, 45 bases in frame from base 1. For this chain, trimming is 2 bases at the V end and 6 bases at the J end, and the number of junction bases without a gene match is 7. The CDR1 and CDR2 encoded by the germline V gene are SGHRS and YFSETQ.